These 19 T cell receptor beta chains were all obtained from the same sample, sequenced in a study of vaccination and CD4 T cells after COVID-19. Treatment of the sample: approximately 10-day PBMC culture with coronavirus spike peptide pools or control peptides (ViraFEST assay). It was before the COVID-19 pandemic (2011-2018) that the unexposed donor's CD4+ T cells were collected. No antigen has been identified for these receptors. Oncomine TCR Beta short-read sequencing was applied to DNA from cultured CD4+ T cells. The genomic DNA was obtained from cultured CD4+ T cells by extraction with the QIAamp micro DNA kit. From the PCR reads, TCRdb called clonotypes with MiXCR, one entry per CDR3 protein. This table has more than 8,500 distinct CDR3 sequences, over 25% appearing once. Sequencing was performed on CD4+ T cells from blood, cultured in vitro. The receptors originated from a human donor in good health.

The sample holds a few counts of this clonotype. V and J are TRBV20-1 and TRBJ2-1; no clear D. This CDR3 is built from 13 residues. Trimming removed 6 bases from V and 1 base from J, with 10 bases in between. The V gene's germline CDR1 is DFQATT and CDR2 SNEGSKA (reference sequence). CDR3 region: CSATGSSYNEQFF. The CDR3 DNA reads TGCAGTGCGACCGGGTCATCCTACAATGAGCAGTTCTTC.

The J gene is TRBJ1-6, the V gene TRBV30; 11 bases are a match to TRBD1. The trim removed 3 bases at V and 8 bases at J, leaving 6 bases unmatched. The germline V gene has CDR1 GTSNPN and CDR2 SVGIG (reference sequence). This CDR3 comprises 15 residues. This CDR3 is CAWSTRTGGDSPLHF. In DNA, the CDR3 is TGTGCCTGGAGCACAAGGACAGGGGGCGATTCACCCCTCCACTTT.

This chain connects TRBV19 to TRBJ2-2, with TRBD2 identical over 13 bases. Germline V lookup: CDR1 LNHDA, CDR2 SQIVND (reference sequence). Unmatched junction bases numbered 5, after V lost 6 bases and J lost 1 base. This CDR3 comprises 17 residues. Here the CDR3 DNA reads TGTGCCAGTAGCCCCGGGACTAGCGGGGTGAACACCGGGGAGCTGTTTTTT. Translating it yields CASSPGTSGVNTGELFF.

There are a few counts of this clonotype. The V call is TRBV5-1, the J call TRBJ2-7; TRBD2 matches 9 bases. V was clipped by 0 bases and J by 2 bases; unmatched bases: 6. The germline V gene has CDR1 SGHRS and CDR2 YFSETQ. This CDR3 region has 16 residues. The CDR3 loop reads CASSLVGSGGTYEQYF. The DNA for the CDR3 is TGCGCCAGCAGCTTGGTGGGTAGCGGGGGAACCTACGAGCAGTACTTC.

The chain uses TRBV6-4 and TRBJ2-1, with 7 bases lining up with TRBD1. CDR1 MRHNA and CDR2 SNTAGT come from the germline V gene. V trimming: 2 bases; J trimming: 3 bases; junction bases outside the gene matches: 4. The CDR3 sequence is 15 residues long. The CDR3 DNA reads TGTGCCAGCAGTGACGGGCAGGGGGTCTACAATGAGCAGTTCTTC. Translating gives CASSDGQGVYNEQFF.

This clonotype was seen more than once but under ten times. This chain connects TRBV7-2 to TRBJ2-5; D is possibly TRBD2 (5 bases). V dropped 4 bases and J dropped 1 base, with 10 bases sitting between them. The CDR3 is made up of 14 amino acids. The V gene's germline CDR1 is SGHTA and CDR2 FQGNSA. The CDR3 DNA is TGTGCCAGCAGCTCTCGACGGGGCCAAGAGACCCAGTACTTC. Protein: CASSSRRGQETQYF.

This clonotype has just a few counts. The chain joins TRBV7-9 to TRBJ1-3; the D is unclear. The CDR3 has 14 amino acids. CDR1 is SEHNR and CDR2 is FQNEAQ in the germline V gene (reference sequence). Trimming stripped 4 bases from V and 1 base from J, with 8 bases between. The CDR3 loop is CASSSLRSGNTIYF. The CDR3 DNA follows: TGTGCCAGCAGCTCTCTTAGGTCTGGAAACACCATATATTTT.

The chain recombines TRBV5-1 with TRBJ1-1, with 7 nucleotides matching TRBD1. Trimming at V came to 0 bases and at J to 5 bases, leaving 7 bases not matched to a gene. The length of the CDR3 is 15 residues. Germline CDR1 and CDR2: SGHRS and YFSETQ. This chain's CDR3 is CASSLGTGARTEAFF. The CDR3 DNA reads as TGCGCCAGCAGCTTGGGCACAGGGGCCCGAACTGAAGCTTTCTTT.

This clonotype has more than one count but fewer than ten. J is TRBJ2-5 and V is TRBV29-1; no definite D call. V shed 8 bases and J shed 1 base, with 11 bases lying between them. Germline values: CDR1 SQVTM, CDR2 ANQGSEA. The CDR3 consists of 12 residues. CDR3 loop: CSFWTLQETQYF. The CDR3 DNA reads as TGCAGCTTCTGGACCCTCCAAGAGACCCAGTACTTC.

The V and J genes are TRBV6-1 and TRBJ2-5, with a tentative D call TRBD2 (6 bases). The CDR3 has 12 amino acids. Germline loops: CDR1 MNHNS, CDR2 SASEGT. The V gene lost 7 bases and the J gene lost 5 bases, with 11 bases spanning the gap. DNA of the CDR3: TGTGCCAGCATTGGGGGGTATGAGACCCAGTACTTC. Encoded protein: CASIGGYETQYF.

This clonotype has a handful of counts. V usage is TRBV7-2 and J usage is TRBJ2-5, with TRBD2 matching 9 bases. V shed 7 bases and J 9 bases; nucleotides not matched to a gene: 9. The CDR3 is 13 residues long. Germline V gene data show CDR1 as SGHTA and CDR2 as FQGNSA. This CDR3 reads CASKLAGNRAQYF. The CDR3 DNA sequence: TGTGCCAGCAAGCTAGCGGGAAATCGGGCCCAGTACTTC.

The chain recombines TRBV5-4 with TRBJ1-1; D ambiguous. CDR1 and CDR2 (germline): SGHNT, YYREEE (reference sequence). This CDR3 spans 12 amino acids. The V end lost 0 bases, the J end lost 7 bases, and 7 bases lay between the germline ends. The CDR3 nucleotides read TGTGCCAGCAGCTTGGAATATGGTGAAGCTTTCTTT. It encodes CASSLEYGEAFF. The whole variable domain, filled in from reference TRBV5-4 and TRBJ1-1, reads ETGVTQSPTHLIKTRGQQVTLRCSSQSGHNTVSWYQQALGQGPQFIFQYYREEENGRGNFPPRFSGLQFPNYSSELNVNALELDDSALYLCASSLEYGEAFFGQGTRLTVV.

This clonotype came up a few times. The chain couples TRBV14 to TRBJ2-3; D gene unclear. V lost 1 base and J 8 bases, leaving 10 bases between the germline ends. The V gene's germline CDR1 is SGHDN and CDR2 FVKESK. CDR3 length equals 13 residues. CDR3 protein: CASSQGSTRTQYF. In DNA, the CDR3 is TGTGCCAGCAGCCAAGGGTCCACGCGTACGCAGTATTTT. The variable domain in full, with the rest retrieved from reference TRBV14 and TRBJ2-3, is EAGVTQFPSHSVIEKGQTVTLRCDPISGHDNLYWYRRVMGKEIKFLLHFVKESKQDESGMPNNRFLAERTGGTYSTLKVQPAELEDSGVYFCASSQGSTRTQYFGPGTRLTVL.

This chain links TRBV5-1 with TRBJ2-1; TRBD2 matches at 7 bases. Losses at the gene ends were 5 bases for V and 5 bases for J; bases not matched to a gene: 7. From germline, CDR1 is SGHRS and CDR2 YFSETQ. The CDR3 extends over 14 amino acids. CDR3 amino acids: CASRPGTNDNEQFF. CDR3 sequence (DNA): TGCGCCAGCAGACCCGGGACTAACGACAATGAGCAGTTCTTC.

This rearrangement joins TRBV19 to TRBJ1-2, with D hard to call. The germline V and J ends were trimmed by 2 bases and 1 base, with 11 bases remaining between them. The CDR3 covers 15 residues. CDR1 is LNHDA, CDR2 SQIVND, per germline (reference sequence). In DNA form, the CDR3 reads TGTGCCAGTAGTATATTTTCGGCAGTTAACTATGGCTACACCTTC. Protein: CASSIFSAVNYGYTF.

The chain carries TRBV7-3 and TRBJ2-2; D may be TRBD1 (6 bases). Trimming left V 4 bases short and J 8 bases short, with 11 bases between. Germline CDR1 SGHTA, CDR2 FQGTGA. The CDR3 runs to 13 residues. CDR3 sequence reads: CASSSHRVGELFF. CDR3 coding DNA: TGTGCCAGCAGCTCACACAGGGTTGGGGAGCTGTTTTTT. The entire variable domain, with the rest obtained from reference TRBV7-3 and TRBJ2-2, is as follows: GAGVSQTPSNKVTEKGKYVELRCDPISGHTALYWYRQSLGQGPEFLIYFQGTGAADDSGLPNDRFFAVRPEGSVSTLKIQRTERGDSAVYLCASSSHRVGELFFGEGSRLTVL.

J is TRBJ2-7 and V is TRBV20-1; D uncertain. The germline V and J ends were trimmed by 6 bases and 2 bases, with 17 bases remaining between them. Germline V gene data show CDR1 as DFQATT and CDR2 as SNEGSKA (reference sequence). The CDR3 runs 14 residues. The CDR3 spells CSAKVPEPTYEQYF. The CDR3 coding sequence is TGCAGTGCCAAGGTACCAGAACCTACCTACGAGCAGTACTTC.

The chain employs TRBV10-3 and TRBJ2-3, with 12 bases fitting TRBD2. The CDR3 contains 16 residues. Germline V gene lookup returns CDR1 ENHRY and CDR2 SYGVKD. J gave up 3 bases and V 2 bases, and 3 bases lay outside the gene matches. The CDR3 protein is CAISEGLAGTTDTQYF. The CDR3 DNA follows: TGTGCCATCAGTGAGGGACTAGCGGGAACTACAGATACGCAGTATTTT.

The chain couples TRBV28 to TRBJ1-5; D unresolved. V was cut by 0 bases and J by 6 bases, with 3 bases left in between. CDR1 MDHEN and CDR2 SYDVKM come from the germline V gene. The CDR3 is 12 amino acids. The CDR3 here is CASSLWGQPQHF. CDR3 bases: TGTGCCAGCAGTTTATGGGGTCAGCCCCAGCATTTT.